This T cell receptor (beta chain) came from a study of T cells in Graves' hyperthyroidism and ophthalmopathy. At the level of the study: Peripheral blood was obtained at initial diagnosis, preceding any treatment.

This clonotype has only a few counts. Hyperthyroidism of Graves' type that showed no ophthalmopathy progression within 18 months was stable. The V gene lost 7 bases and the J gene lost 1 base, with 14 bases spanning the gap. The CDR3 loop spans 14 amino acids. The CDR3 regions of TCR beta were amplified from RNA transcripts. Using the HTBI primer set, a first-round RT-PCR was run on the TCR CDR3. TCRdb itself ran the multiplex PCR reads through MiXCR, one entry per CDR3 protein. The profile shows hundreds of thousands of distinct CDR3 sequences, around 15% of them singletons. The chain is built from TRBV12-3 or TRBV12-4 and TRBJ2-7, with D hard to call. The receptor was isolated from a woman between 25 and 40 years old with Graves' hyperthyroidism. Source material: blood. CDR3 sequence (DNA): TGTGCCAGCACACCATCCACAGTTTCCTACGAGCAGTACTTC. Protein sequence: CASTPSTVSYEQYF.